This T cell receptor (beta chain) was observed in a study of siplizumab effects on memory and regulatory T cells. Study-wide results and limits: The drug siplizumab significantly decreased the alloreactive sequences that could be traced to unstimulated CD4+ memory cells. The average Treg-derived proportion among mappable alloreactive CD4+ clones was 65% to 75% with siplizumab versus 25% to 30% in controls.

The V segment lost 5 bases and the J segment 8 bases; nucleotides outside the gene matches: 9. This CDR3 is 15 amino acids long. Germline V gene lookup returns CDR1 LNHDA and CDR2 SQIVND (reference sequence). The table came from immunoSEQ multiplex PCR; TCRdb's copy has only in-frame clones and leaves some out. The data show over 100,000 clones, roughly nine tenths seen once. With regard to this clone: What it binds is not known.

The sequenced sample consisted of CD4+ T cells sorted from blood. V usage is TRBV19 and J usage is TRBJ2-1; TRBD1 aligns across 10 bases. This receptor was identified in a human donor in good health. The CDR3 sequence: CASSLGQGGRHEQFF. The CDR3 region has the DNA TGTGCCAGTAGTCTAGGACAGGGGGGGAGACATGAGCAGTTCTTC.